Here is one T cell receptor (beta chain) with its context. Original methodology: Reference gene primer amplification gave nucleated cell count estimates. Generated by immunoSEQ multiplex PCR, the TCRdb table keeps only in-frame clones and is missing some. V and J calls and clone size are copied from that table; D and trimming were computed from the DNA. Seen here are 70,000 to 90,000 clones, approximately 80% observed once, and the top ten hold more than 15%. This specimen comes from a study of blood T cell repertoires in COVID-19. In the study overall: The United States, Italy and Spain provided the acute and convalescent COVID-19 samples. Sources were T cells, B-cell-depleted T cells, or PBMCs; the material itself was cDNA or gDNA.

This CDR3 contains 15 residues. CDR1 and CDR2 from the germline V gene are MNHEY and SVGAGI. With 7 bases removed from V and 0 bases from J, the gap between germline ends came to 16 bases. The receptor comes from a woman aged 60 to 75 with acute or convalescent COVID-19. Sequenced sample: peripheral blood. V gene TRBV6-5 combines with J gene TRBJ2-7, with TRBD1 as a possible D gene (7 bases). Here the CDR3 DNA reads TGTGCCAGCATGGGGCGGGACAGAAGCTCCTACGAGCAGTACTTC. It translates to CASMGRDRSSYEQYF.